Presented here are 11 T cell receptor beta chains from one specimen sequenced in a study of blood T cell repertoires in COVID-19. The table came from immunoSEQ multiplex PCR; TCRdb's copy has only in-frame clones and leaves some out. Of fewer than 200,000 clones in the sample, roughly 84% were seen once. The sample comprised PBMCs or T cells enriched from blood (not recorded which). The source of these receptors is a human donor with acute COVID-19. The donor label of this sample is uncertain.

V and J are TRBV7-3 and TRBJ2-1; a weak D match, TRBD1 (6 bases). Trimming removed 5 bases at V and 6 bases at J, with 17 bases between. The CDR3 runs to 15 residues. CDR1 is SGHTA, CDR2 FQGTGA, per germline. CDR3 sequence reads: CASSPQTGYFNEQFF. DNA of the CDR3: TGTGCCAGCAGCCCCCAAACAGGGTACTTCAATGAGCAGTTCTTC.

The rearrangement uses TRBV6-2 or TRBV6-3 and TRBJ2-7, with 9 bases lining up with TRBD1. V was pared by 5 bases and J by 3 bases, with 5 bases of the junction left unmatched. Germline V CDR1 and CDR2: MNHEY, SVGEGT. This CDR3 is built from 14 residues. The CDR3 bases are TGTGCCAGCAGTGTTACAGGGGGCGGCTACGAGCAGTACTTC. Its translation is CASSVTGGGYEQYF.

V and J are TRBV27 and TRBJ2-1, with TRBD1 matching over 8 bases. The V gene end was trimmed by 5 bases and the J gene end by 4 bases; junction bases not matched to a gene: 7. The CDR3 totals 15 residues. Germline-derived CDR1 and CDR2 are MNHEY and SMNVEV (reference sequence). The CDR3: CASSPRTGKYNEQFF. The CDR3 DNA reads TGTGCCAGCAGTCCCCGGACAGGGAAATACAATGAGCAGTTCTTC.

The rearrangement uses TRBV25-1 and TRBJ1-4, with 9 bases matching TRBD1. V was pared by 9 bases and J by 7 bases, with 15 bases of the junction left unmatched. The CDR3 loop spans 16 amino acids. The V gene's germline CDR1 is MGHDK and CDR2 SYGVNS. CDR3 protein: CASTQGTGRWSEKLFF. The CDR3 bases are TGTGCCAGTACCCAGGGGACAGGGAGGTGGAGTGAAAAACTGTTTTTT.

Written as DNA, the CDR3 is TGTGCCAGCAGTCTGGGGGCGGGGGGTCGAGCTTTCTTT. Translating gives CASSLGAGGRAFF. This chain connects TRBV12-3 or TRBV12-4 to TRBJ1-1, with a possible D match to TRBD1 (6 bases). The V and J ends lost 5 bases and 10 bases respectively, with 17 bases between them. The CDR3 is 13 amino acids.

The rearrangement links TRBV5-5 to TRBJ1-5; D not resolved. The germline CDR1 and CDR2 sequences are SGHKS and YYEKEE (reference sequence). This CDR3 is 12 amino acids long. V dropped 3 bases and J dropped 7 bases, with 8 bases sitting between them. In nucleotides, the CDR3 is TGTGCCAGCAGCTCGGGGAGCCAGCCCCAGCATTTT. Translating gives CASSSGSQPQHF.

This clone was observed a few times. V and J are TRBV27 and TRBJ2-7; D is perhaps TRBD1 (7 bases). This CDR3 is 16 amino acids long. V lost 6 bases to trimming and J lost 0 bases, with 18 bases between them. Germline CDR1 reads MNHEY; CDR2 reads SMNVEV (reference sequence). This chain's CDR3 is CASSTSSGTVSYEQYF. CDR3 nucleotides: TGTGCCAGCAGCACTAGCTCCGGGACAGTCTCCTACGAGCAGTACTTC.

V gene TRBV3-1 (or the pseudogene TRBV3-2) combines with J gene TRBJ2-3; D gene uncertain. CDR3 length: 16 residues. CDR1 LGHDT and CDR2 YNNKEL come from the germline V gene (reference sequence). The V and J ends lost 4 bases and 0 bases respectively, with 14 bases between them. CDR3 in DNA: TGTGCCAGCAGCCCGAGCTTGCCTCTTAGCACAGATACGCAGTATTTT. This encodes CASSPSLPLSTDTQYF.

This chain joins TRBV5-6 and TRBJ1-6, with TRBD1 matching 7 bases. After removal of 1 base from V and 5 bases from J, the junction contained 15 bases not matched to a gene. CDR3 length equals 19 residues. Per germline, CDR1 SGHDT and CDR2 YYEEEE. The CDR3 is CASSLTGPGGFSNNSPLHF. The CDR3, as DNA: TGTGCCAGCAGCTTGACAGGGCCAGGGGGATTTTCCAATAATTCACCCCTCCACTTT.

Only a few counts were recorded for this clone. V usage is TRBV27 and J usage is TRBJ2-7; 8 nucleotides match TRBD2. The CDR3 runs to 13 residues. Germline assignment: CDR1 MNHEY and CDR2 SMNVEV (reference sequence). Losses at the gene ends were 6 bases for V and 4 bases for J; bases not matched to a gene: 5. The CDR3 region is CASRDSGDYEQYF. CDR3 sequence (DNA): TGTGCCAGCAGAGATAGCGGGGATTACGAGCAGTACTTC.

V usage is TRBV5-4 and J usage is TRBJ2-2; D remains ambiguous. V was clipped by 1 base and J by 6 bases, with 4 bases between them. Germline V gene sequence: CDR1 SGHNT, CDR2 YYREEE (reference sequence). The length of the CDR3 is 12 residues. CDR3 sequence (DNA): TGTGCCAGCAGCTTGAGCCCCGGGGAGCTGTTTTTT. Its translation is CASSLSPGELFF.